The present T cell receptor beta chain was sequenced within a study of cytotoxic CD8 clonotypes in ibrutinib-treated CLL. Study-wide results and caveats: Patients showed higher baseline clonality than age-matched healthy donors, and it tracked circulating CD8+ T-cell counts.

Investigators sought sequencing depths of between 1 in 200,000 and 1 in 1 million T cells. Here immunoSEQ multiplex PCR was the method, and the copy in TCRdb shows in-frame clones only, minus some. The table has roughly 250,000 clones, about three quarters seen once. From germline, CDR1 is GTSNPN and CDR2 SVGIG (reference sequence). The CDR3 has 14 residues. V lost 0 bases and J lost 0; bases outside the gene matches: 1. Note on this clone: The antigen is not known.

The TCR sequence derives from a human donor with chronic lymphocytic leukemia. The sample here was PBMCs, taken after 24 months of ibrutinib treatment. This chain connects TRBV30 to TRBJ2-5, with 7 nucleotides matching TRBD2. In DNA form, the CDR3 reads TGTGCCTGGAGTGTCCTAGCGGACCAAGAGACCCAGTACTTC. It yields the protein CAWSVLADQETQYF.